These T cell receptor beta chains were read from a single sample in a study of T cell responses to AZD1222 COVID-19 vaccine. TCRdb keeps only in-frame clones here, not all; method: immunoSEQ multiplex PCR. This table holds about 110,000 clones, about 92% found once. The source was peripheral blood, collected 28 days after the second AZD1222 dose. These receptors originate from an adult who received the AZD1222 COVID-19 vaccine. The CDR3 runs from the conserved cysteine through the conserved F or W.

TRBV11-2	CASTRGGEGNTIYF
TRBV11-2	CASSFAGRGYTF
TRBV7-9	CASSLTGTWDEQYF
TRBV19	CASTRGQGQWLNQPQHF
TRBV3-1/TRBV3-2	CASRQAGGRAKNIQYF
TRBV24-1	CATSDPNRGEKLFF
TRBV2	CASSDGVLSNQPQHF
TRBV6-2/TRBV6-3	CASSFRGLAKNIQYF
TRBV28	CASSPSGTSTYEQYF
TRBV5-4	CASSSTRGTEAFF
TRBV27	CASSSMEGAYEQYF
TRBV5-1	CASSLDRSYTEAFF
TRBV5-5	CASSPQGRPYGYTF
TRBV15	CATSGQSDRGDIYGYTF
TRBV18	CASSPNDPKADTQYF
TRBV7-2	CASSLSTGGYGYTF